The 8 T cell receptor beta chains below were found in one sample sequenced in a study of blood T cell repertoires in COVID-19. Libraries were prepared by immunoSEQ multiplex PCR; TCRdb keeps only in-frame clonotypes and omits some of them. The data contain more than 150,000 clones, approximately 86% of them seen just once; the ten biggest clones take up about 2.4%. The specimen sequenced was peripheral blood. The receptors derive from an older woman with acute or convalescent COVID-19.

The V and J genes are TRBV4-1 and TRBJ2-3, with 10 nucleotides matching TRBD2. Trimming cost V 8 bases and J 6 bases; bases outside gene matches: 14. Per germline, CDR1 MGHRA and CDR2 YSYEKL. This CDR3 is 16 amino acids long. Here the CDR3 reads CASRRSSSGGRDTQYF. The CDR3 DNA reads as TGCGCCAGCCGCCGTTCCTCTAGCGGGGGACGGGATACGCAGTATTTT.

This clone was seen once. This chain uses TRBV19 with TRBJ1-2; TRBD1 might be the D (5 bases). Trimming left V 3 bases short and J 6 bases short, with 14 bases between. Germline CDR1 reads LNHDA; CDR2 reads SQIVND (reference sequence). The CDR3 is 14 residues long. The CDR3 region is CASSIGAGINGYTF. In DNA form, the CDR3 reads TGTGCCAGTAGTATCGGCGCAGGGATCAATGGCTACACCTTC.

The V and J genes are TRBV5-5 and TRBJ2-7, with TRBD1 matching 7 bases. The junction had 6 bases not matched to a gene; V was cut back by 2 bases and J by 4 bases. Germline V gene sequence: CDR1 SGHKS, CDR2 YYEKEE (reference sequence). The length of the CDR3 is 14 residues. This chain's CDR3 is CASSFGTAVYEQYV. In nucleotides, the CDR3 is TGTGCCAGCAGCTTCGGGACAGCAGTTTACGAGCAGTACGTC.

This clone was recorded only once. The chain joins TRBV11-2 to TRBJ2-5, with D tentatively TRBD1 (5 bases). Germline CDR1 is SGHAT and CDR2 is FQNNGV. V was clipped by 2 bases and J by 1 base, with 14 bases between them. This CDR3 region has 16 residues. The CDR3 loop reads CASSLQGAGLQETQYF. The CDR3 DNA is TGTGCCAGCAGCTTACAGGGCGCTGGGCTCCAAGAGACCCAGTACTTC.

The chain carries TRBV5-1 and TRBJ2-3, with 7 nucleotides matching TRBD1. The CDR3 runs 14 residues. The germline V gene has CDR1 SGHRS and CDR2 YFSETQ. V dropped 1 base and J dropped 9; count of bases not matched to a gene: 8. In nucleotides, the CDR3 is TGCGCCAGCAGCTTGTTTTGGGGACAGTCAACGCAGTATTTT. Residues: CASSLFWGQSTQYF. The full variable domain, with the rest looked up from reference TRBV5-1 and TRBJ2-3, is KAGVTQTPRYLIKTRGQQVTLSCSPISGHRSVSWYQQTPGQGLQFLFEYFSETQRNKGNFPGRFSGRQFSNSRSEMNVSTLELGDSALYLCASSLFWGQSTQYFGPGTRLTVL.

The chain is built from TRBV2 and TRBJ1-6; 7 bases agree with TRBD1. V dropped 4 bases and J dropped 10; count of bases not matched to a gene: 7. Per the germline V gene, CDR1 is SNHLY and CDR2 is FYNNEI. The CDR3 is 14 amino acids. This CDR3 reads CASSVGQIRSPLHF. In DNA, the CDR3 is TGTGCCAGCAGTGTGGGACAGATAAGGTCACCCCTCCACTTT.

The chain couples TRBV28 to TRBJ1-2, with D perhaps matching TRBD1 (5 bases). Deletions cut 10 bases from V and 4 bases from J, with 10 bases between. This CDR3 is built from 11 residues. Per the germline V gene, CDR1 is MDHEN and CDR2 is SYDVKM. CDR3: CATGRSYGYTF. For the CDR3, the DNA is TGTGCCACAGGGCGAAGCTATGGCTACACCTTC.

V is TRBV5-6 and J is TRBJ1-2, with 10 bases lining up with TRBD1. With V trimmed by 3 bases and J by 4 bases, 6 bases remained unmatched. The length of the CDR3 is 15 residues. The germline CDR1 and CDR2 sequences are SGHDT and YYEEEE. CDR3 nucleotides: TGTGCCAGCAGCTCACCTTGGGACAGGGGCTATGGCTACACCTTC. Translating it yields CASSSPWDRGYGYTF.